This T cell receptor beta chain emerged from a study of blood T cell repertoires in COVID-19. About the study: Donors in the United States, Italy and Spain gave samples during acute or convalescent COVID-19.

CDR1 is ENHRY, CDR2 SYGVKD, per germline. Trimming left V 8 bases short and J 0 bases short, with 18 bases between. The CDR3 has 16 residues. Source study methods: Estimated nucleated cell counts came from reference gene primer amplification. TCRdb keeps only in-frame clones here, not all; method: immunoSEQ multiplex PCR. V and J calls and clone size are copied from that table; D and trimming were computed from the DNA. Here the sample spans about 95,000 clones, under 85% being singletons. The sequence was collected from a human donor in a cohort sampled during active COVID-19. The sequenced sample was peripheral blood. This chain uses TRBV10-3 with TRBJ2-3, with a weak D call TRBD2 (7 bases). The CDR3 DNA is TGTGCCATCGGGGAGGGGGGGACTTCTAGCACAGATACGCAGTATTTT. Its translation: CAIGEGGTSSTDTQYF.